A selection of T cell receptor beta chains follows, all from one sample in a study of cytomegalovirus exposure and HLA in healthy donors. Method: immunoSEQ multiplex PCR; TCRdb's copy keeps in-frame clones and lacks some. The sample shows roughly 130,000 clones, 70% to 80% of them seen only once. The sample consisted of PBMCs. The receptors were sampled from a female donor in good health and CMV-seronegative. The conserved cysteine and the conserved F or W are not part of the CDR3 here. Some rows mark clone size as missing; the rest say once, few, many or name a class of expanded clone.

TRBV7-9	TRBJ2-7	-	ASSLQANYEQY
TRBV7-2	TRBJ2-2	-	ASSSPGTGGTGELF
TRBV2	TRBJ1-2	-	AREFGSGKGYT
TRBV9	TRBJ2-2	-	ASSLWDRVTGELF
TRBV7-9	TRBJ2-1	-	ASSLVGGSRLDEQF
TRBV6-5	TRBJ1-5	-	ASSRQGGQPQH
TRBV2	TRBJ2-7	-	ASNIEGRDEQY
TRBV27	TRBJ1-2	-	ASSWTVYGYT
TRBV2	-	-	ASRFVTSSYEQY
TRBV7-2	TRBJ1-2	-	ASSLAQGAGYGYT
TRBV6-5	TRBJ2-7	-	ASRSFGEQY
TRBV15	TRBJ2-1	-	ATSFGLTTDEQF
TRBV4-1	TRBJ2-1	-	ASSQGIERGAYNEQF
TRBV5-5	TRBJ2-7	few	ASGTGTYEQY
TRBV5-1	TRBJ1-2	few	ASSLFTTADYGYT
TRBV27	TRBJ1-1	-	ASSLGSRGYEAF
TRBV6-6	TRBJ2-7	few	ASSLKGAIYEQY
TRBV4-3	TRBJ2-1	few	ASSQDLARVDEQF
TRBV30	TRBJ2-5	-	AWAQGFYSETQY
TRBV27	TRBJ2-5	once	ASSAGTSGDRH
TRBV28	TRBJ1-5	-	ASRSGGEGNQPQH
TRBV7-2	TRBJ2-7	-	ASSSQGTSYEQY
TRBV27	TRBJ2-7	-	ASRGLAGAGEY
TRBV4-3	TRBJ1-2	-	ASSQDIGGDGYT
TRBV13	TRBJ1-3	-	ASSRDSSAGNTIY
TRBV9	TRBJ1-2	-	ASSVAKNRGLGGYT
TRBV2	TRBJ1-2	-	ASSEGTGGFYGYT
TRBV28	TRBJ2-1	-	ASRALAGSSYNEQF
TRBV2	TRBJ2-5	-	ASNEREVQETQY
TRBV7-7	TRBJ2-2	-	ASSLAQGETGELF
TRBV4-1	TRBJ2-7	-	ASSQEEGHEQY
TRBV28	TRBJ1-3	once	ASSPTGGKAGNTIY
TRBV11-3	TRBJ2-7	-	ASSLEGGPYEQY
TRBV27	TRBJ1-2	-	ASSPSAGIYGYT
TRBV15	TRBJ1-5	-	ATSRDRTGGQPQH
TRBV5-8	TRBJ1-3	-	ASSLGRGNTIY
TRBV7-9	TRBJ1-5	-	ASSLGPRDQPQH
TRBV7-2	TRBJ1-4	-	ASSLGDSPREKLF
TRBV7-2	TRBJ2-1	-	ASSSVAGANEQF
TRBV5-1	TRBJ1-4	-	ASSLAGDNEKLF
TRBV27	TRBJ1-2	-	ASSPRTLRGGYT
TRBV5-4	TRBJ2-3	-	ASSWDRERDTQY
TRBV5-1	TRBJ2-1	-	ASSLAGTGEQF
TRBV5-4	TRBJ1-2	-	ASSLQGYLGYGYT
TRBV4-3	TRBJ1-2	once	ASSQAPQANYGYT
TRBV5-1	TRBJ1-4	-	ASSPQGAQEKLF
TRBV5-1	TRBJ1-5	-	ASSLDTGNDQPQH
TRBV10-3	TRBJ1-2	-	AISPGQGMDGYT
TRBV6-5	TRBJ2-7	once	ASSYRTGGLSYEQY
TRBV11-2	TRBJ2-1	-	ASSYTSEQF
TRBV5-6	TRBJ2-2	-	ASSLLAGGLTGELF
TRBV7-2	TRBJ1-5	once	ASSPGHVSNQPQH
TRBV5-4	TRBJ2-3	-	ASSPSGDMQY
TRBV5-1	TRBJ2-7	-	ASSLDRYEQY
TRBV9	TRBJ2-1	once	ASSVLGGTPDEQF